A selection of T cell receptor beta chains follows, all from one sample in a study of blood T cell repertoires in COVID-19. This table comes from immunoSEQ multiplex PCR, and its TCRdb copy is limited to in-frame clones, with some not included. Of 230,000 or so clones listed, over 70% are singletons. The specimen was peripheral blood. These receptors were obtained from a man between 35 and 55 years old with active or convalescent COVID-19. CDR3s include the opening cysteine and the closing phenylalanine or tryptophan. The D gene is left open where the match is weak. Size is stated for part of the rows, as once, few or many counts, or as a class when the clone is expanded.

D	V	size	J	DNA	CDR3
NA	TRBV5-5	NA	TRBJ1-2	TGTGCCAGCAGCTTGGTTGGGACACATCTTAGTGGCTACACCTTC	CASSLVGTHLSGYTF
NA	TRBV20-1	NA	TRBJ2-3	TGCAGTGCTAGTCTGGCTAGCGGCACAGATACGCAGTATTTT	CSASLASGTDTQYF
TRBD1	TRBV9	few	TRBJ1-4	TGTGCCAGCAGCGTAGCTATAGGTGACAGGGAAGGCGAAAAACTGTTTTTT	CASSVAIGDREGEKLFF
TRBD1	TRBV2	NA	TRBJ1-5	TGTGCCAGCACGTCACAGGGGGCTCGACAGCCCCAGCATTTT	CASTSQGARQPQHF
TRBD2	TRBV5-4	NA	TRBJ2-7	TGTGCCAGCAGCGTATGGACTAGCGGGAGGGCGTACGAGCAGTACTTC	CASSVWTSGRAYEQYF
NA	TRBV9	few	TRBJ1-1	TGTGCCAGCAGCCCCCGGACAGTGGGAACTGAAGCTTTCTTT	CASSPRTVGTEAFF
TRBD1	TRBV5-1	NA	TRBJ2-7	TGCGCCAGCAGGCCGGAAGGGGGCCTGCCCTACGAGCAGTACTTC	CASRPEGGLPYEQYF
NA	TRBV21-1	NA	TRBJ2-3	TGTGCCAGCAGCTTACCCTTTATCCTCGACCACTGGGCCGATACGCAGTATTTT	CASSLPFILDHWADTQYF
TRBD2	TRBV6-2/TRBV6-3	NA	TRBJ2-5	TGTGCCAGCAGTCTCGCGGATAGCGGGGGAAGGGAGACCCAGTACTTC	CASSLADSGGRETQYF
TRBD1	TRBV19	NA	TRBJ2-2	TGTGCCAGTAGTTTCCCGGGACAGGGGGCGGTCGGGGAGCTGTTTTTT	CASSFPGQGAVGELFF
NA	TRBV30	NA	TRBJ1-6	TGTGCCTGGGCCGTGGACAGTTATAATTCACCCCTCCACTTT	CAWAVDSYNSPLHF
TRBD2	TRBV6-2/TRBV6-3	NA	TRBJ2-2	TGTGCCAGCAGCTTAGCGGGGTCCGGGGAGCTGTTTTTT	CASSLAGSGELFF
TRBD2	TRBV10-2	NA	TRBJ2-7	TGCGCCAGCACCCTGGGGGGGGGACCCTACGAGCAGTACTTC	CASTLGGGPYEQYF
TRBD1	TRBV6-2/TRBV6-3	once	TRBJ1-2	TGTGCCAGCAGTTACGCGACCCAGGGGGTAGGCTATGGCTACACCTTC	CASSYATQGVGYGYTF
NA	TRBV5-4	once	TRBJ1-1	TGTGCCAGCAGCTTTGGAGTAGTTGGGACTGAAGCTTTCTTT	CASSFGVVGTEAFF
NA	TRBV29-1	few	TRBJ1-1	TGCAGCGTTGTCGGCGGGGGTGAAGCTTTCTTT	CSVVGGGEAFF
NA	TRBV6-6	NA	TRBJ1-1	TGTGCCAGCAGTTTTGGACAGCGTGAAGCTTTCTTT	CASSFGQREAFF
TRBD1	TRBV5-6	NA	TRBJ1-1	TGTGCCAGCAGCTTACAGGGGGCGAAAGCTTTCTTT	CASSLQGAKAFF
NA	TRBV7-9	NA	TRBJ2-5	TGTGCCAGCACCCCATGGGCGGGGGCGGAGACCCAGTACTTC	CASTPWAGAETQYF
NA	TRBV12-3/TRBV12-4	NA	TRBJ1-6	TGTGCCAGCAGCCCTTACGGTTCACCCCTCCACTTT	CASSPYGSPLHF
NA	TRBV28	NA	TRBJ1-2	TGTGCCAGCAGTCTTTATGGGGGCGGCTACACCTTC	CASSLYGGGYTF
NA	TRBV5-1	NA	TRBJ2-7	TGCGCCAGCAGCCTCCGGGACACCTCCTACGAGCAGTACTTC	CASSLRDTSYEQYF
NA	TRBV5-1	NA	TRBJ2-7	TGCGCCAGCAGCTTGGAGGGGGTGCGTGGCTCCTACGAGCAGTACTTC	CASSLEGVRGSYEQYF
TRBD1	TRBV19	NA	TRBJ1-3	TGTGCCAGTACCATACAGGGGCCCCGAAACACCATATATTTT	CASTIQGPRNTIYF
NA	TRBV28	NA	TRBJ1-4	TGTGCCACCTCAGACCGGGTGTCGAATGAAAAACTGTTTTTT	CATSDRVSNEKLFF
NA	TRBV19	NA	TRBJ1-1	TGTGCCAGTAGTTCCCCGGGGAGCTTGGCTGGCACTGAAGCTTTCTTT	CASSSPGSLAGTEAFF